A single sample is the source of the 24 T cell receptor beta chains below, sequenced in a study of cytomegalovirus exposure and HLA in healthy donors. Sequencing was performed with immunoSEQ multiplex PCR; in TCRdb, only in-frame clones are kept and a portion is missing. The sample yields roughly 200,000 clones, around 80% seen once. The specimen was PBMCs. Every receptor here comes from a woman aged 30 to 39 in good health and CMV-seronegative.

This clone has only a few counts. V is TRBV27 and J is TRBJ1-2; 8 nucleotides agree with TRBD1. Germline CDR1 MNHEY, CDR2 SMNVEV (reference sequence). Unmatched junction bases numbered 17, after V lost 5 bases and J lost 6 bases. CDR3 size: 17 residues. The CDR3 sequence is CASSTSGQVYTFDGYTF. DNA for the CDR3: TGTGCCAGCAGTACCTCGGGACAGGTGTATACCTTTGATGGCTACACCTTC.

The CDR3 bases are TGCGCCAGCAGCCGACCCGGGACTCCCTACGAGCAGTACTTC. Translated, it gives CASSRPGTPYEQYF. The chain combines TRBV10-1 with TRBJ2-7; D possibly corresponds to TRBD2 (6 bases). V lost 6 bases and J 2 bases, leaving 14 bases between the germline ends. The CDR3 totals 14 residues. Germline CDR1 and CDR2: WNHNN and SYGVQD (reference sequence).

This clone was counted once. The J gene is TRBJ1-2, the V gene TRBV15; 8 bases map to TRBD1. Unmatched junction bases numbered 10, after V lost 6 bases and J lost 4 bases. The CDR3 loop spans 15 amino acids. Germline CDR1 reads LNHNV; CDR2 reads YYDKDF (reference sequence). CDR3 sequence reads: CATRAGQGASYGYTF. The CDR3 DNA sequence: TGTGCCACCAGAGCTGGGCAGGGGGCGTCCTATGGCTACACCTTC.

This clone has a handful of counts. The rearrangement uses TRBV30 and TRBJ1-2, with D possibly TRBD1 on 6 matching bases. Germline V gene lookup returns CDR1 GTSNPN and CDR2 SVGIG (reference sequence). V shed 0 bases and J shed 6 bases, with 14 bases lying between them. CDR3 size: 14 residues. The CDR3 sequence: CAWSVQGGYHGYTF. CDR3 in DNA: TGTGCCTGGAGTGTACAAGGGGGTTACCATGGCTACACCTTC.

Here the CDR3 reads CASSSLGATYNEQFF. The CDR3 DNA reads as TGTGCCAGCAGCTCCTTGGGGGCCACGTACAATGAGCAGTTCTTC. The rearrangement uses TRBV9 and TRBJ2-1; TRBD1 is a possible D gene (6 bases). The V end was cut by 4 bases, the J end by 4 bases, with 15 bases between. The CDR3 has 15 amino acids. The germline V gene encodes CDR1 SGDLS and CDR2 YYNGEE.

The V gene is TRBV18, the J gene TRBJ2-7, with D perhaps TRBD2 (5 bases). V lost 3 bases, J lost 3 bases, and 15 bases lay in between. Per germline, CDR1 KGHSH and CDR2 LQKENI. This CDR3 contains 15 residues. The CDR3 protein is CASSPPFEGSYEQYF. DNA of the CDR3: TGTGCCAGCTCACCCCCTTTCGAGGGCAGCTACGAGCAGTACTTC. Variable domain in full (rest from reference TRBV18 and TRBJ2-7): NAGVMQNPRHLVRRRGQEARLRCSPMKGHSHVYWYRQLPEEGLKFMVYLQKENIIDESGMPKERFSAEFPKEGPSILRIQQVVRGDSAAYFCASSPPFEGSYEQYFGPGTRLTVT.

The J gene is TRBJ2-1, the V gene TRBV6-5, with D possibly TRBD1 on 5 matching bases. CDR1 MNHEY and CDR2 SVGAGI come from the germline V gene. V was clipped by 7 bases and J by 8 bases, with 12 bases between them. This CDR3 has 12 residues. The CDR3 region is CASIGELDEQFF. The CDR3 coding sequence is TGTGCCAGCATAGGGGAACTCGATGAGCAGTTCTTC.

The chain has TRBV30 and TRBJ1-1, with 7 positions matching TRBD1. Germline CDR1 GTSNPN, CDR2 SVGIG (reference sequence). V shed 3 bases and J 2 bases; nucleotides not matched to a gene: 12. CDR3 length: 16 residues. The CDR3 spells CAWRPPPGQINTEAFF. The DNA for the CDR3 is TGTGCCTGGAGGCCCCCTCCGGGACAGATAAACACTGAAGCTTTCTTT.

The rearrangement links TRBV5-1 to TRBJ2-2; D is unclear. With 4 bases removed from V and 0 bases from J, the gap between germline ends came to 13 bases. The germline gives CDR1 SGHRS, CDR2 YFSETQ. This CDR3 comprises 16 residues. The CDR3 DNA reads TGCGCCAGCAGCCCAAGCGCAGCCGCGAACACCGGGGAGCTGTTTTTT. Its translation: CASSPSAAANTGELFF. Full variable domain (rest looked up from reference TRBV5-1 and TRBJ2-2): KAGVTQTPRYLIKTRGQQVTLSCSPISGHRSVSWYQQTPGQGLQFLFEYFSETQRNKGNFPGRFSGRQFSNSRSEMNVSTLELGDSALYLCASSPSAAANTGELFFGEGSRLTVL.

The CDR3, as DNA: TGTGCCAGCAGCCACCCCGGGACTAGTCTGGGGGAGACCCAGTACTTC. It codes for CASSHPGTSLGETQYF. V usage is TRBV4-2 and J usage is TRBJ2-5; 8 bases line up with TRBD2. Germline CDR1 LGHNA, CDR2 YNFKEQ. This CDR3 is built from 16 residues. J lost 5 bases, V lost 3 bases, and 11 bases had no gene match.

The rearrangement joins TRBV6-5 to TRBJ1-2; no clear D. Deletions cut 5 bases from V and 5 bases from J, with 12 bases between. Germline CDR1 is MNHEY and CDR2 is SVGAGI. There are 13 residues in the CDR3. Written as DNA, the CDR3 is TGTGCCAGCAGTCCAAAAAGAACTTATGGCTACACCTTC. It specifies CASSPKRTYGYTF.

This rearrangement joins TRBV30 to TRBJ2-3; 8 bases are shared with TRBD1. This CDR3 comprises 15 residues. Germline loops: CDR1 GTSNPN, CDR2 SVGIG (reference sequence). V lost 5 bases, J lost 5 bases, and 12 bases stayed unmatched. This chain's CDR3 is CAWGQGPIDGDTQYF. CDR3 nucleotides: TGTGCCTGGGGACAGGGTCCCATTGATGGAGATACGCAGTATTTT.

This CDR3 reads CASRSGLASGETQYF. The CDR3 DNA reads TGTGCCAGCAGATCCGGACTAGCCTCCGGAGAGACCCAGTACTTC. V and J are TRBV6-1 and TRBJ2-5, with TRBD2 identical over 8 bases. The junction had 10 bases not matched to a gene; V was cut back by 6 bases and J by 4 bases. The CDR3 length is 15 residues. Per the germline V gene, CDR1 is MNHNS and CDR2 is SASEGT.

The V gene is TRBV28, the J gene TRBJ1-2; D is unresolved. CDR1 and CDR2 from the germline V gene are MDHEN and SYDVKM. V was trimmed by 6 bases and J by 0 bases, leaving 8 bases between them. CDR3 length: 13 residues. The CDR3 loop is CASSFSANYGYTF. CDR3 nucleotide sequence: TGTGCCAGCAGCTTCAGCGCTAACTATGGCTACACCTTC.

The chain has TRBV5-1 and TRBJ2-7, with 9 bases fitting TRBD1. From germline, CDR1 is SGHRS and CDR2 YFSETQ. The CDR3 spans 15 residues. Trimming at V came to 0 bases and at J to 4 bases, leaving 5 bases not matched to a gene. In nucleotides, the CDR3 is TGCGCCAGCAGCTTGGGGGGGACAGGGATATACGAGCAGTACTTC. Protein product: CASSLGGTGIYEQYF.

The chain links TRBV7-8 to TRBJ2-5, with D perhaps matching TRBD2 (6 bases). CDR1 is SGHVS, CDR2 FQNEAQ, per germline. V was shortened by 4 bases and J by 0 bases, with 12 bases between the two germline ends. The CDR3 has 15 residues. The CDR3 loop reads CASSWDSRDQETQYF. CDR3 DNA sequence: TGTGCCAGCAGCTGGGACTCGAGGGACCAAGAGACCCAGTACTTC.

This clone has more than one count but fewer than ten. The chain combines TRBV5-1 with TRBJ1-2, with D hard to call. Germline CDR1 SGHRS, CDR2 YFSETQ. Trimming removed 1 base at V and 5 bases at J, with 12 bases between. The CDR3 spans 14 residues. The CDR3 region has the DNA TGCGCCAGCAGCTTGTCGGGTGGTGGGTATGGCTACACCTTC. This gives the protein CASSLSGGGYGYTF.

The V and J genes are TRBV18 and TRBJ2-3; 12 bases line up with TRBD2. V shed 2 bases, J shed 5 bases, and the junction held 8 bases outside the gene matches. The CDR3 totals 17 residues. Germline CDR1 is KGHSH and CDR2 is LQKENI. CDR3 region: CASSPSLAGGIKDTQYF. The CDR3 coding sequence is TGTGCCAGCTCACCAAGCCTAGCGGGGGGGATTAAAGATACGCAGTATTTT.

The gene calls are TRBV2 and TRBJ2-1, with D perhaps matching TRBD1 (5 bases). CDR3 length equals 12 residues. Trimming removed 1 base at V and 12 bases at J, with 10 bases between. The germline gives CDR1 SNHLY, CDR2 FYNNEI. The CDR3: CASSEVGPWQFF. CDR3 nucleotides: TGTGCCAGCAGTGAAGTGGGGCCCTGGCAGTTCTTC.

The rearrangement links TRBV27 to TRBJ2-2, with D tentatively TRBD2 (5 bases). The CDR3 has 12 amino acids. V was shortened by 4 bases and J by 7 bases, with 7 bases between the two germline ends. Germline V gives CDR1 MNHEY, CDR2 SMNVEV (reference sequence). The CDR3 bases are TGTGCCAGCAGTTCAGGACTCGGGGAGCTGTTTTTT. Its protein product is CASSSGLGELFF.

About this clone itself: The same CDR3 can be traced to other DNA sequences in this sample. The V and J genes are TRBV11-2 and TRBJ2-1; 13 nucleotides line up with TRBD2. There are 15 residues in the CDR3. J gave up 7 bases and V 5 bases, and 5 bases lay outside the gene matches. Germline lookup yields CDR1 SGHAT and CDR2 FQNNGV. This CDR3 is CASSPGTSGANEQFF. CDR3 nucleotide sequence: TGTGCCAGCAGCCCAGGGACTAGCGGGGCGAATGAGCAGTTCTTC.

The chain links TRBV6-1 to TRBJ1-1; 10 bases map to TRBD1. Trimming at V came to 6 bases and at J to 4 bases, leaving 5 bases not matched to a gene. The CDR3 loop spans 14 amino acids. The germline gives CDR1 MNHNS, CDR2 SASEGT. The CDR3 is CASRTGTGATEAFF. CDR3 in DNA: TGTGCCAGCAGAACCGGGACAGGGGCCACTGAAGCTTTCTTT.

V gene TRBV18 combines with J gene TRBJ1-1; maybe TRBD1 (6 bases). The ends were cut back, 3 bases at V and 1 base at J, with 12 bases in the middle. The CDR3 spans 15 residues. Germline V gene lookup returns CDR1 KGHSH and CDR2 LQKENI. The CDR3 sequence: CASSPRDTTNTEAFF. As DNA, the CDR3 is TGTGCCAGCTCACCCCGGGACACCACGAACACTGAAGCTTTCTTT.

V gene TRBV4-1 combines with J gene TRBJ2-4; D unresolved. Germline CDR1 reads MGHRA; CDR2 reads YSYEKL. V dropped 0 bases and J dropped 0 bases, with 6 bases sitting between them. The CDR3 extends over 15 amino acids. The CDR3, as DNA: TGCGCCAGCAGCCAAGATCGGGTAGCCAAAAACATTCAGTACTTC. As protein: CASSQDRVAKNIQYF.